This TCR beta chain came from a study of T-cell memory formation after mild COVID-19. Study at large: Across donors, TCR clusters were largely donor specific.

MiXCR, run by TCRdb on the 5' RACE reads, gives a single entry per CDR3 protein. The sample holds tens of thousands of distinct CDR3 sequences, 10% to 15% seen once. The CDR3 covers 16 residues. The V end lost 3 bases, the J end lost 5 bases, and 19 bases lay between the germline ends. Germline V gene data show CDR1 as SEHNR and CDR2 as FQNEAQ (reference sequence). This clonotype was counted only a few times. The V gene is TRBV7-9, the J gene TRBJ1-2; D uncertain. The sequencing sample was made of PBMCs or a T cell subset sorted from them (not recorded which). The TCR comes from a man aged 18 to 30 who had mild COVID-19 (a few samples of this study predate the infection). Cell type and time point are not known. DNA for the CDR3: TGTGCCAGCAGCTTGCCCCTAGAGACGCCCGAATATGGCTACACCTTC. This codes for CASSLPLETPEYGYTF.